Sequencing of this T cell receptor (beta chain) was carried out in a study of blood T cells in healthy people across ages (dated by TCRdb to between 2014 and 2017). In terms of the full investigation: In model experiments, template switching captured about one uniquely barcoded TCR beta cDNA molecule for every two T cells. The study analyzed two additional independent replicas of 1 million unique cDNA reads from the same blood draw for two donors, one aged 18 to 29 and one aged 80 or older. To track age-related changes in TCR beta repertoire diversity, the study relied on deep sequencing normalized with unique cDNA molecular identifiers. To avoid experimental bias, donors of different ages were randomly spread across the sequencing lanes. Donors were grouped into four age groups: young (average 16 years), middle-aged (roughly 37), aged (around 66) and long-lived (about 89). On the study overall, not on this receptor specifically: A strong correlation was found between observed TCR beta diversity and the percentage of naive T cells measured by flow cytometry. The CMV infection status of donors was not known, potentially confounding age-related changes in expanded clonotypes. Estimates of total diversity based on one million sequenced T cells were regarded as lower bounds and as underestimates. As age increased, observed TCR beta diversity per million T cells dropped in a roughly linear way, and a significant reduction was already evident by age 40. Compared with the aged group, more naive CD4+ T cells, fewer expanded clones and increased TCR diversity were shown by the long-lived group, suggesting age selection. Conclusive comparison of naive and antigen-experienced compartments was prevented by the profiling of bulk unsorted PBMCs.

The 35 to 40 donors, aged 6 to 90 years, were systemically healthy Caucasian individuals from Russia. Each donor gave about 9.7 milliliters of peripheral blood, drawn into EDTA-treated Vacutainer tubes. Ficoll-Paque density-gradient centrifugation was used to isolate PBMCs, with at least 7 million obtained per sample. Trizol reagent was used to extract total RNA from PBMCs, with at least 6 micrograms per sample. For every donor, flow cytometry on a PBMC aliquot measured the percentage of naive CD45RAhigh/CD27high T cells. The library was produced with 5' RACE. Reads for this sample came from an Illumina HiSeq 2500. A second PCR of roughly 7 to 11 cycles was performed with a sample-barcoded 5' primer and a J-beta primer mix. A unique molecular identifier was introduced onto each TCR beta cDNA molecule by a template-switch 5' adaptor carrying 12 random nucleotides. Each sample yielded at least 2.5 million CDR3-containing paired-end reads. The Mint cDNA synthesis kit, primed by a TRBC-specific oligonucleotide, was used to synthesize first-strand cDNA from all RNA. Following uracil-DNA glycosylase treatment, a first 18-cycle PCR with universal primers M1SS and BC2_uni_R was performed on all cDNA. For the original study's pipeline: For normalization, 1 million high-quality reads were randomly selected from each sample, with every read carrying a distinct molecular identifier. Reads with shared molecular identifiers were discarded instead of being binned into consensus sequences. MiTCR, with a Q25 quality threshold and the strictest error-elimination algorithm, was used for CDR3 identification, clonotype clustering and error correction. A nonparametric unseen species model with Euler transformation was used to estimate lower-bound total TCR beta diversity. TCRdb reran the public reads through fastp at Q25 and MiXCR, keeping productive beta chains. When rows share a CDR3 protein, they turn into one entry using the most common DNA and genes. Here the V and J calls rest on TCRdb's processing, not on the authors' analysis. The table for this sample lists some 860,000 distinct CDR3 sequences; about 56% of them were counted only once. Jointly, the top ten make up under 30% of the sample.

A word on this clonotype: Its antigen remains unidentified. One end of the junction varies from germline; a read error may be responsible.

Per the germline V gene, SGHRS is the CDR1 and YFSETQ is the CDR2. The CDR3 holds 14 amino acids from the cysteine to the phenylalanine. CDR3 DNA only is kept here, 42 bases in frame from base 1. The sample taken for sequencing was blood. The TCR sequence derives from a man aged 35 to 55 in good health. The rearranged chain carries TRBV5-1 and TRBJ2-7; the D region possibly corresponds to TRBD2 (5 bases align). The J call could be wrong; TRBJ2-5 is a better fit for the DNA end. The DNA is as follows: TGCGCCAGAAGCTTGGAAGCACGGAGGGAGACCCAGTACTTC. Translation gives CARSLEARRETQYF.